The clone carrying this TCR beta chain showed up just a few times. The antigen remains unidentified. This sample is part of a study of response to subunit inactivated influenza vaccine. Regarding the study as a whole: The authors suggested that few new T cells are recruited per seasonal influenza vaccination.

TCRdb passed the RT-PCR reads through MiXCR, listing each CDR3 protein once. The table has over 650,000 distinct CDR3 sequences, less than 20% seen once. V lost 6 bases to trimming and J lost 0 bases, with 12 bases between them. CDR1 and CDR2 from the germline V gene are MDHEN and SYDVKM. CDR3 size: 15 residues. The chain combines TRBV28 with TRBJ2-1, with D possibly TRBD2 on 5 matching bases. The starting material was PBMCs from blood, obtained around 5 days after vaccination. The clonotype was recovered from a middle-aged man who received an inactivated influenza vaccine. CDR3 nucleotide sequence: TGTGCCAGCAGCTTTTCCGGGGTCTCCTACAATGAGCAGTTCTTC. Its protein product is CASSFSGVSYNEQFF.